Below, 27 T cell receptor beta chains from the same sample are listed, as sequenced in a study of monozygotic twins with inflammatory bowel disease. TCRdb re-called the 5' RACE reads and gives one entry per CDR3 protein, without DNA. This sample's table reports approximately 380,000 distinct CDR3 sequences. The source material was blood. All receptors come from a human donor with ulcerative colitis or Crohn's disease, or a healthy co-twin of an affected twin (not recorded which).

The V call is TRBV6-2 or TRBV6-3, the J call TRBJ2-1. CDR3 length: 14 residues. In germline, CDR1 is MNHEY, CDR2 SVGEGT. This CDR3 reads CASSYLVADNEQFF.

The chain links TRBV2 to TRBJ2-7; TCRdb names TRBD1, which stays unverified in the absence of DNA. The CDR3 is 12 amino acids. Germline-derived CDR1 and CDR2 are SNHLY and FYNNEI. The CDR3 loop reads CASEGTGGEQYF.

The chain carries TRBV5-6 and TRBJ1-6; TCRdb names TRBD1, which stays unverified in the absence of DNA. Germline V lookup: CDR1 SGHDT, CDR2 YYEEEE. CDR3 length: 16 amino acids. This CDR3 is CASSKKTGGRNSPLHF.

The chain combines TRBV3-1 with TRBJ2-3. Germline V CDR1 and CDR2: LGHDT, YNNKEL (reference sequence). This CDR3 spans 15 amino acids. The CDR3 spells CASSQRVGSTDTQYF.

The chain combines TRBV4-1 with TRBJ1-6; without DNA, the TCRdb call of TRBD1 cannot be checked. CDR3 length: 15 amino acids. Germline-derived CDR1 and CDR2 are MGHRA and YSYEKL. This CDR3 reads CASSLKTGAVPPLHF.

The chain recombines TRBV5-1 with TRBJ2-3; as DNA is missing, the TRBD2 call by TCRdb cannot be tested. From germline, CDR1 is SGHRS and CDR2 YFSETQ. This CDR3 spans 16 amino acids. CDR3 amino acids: CASSSRGASGADTQYF. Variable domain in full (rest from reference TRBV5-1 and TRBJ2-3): KAGVTQTPRYLIKTRGQQVTLSCSPISGHRSVSWYQQTPGQGLQFLFEYFSETQRNKGNFPGRFSGRQFSNSRSEMNVSTLELGDSALYLCASSSRGASGADTQYFGPGTRLTVL.

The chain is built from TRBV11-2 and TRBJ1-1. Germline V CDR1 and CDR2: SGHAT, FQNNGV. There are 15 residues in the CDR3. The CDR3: CASSFNGVGNTEAFF.

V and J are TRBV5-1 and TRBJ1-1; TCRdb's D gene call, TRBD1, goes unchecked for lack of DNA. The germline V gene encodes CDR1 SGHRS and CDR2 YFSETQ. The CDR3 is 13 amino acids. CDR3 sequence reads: CASKEGYDTEAFF.

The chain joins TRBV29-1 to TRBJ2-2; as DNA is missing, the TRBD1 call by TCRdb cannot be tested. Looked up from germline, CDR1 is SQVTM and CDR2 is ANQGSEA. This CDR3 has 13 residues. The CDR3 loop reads CSARDTYTGELFF.

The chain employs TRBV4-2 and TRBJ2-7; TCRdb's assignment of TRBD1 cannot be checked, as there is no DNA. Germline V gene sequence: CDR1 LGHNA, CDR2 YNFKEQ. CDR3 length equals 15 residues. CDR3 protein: CASSQGRGVVDEQYF.

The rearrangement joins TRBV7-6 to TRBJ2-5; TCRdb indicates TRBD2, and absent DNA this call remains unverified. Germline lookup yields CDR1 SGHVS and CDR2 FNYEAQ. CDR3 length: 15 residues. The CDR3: CASSLAYSGGETQYF. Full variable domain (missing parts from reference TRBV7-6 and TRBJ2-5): GAGVSQSPRYKVTKRGQDVALRCDPISGHVSLYWYRQALGQGPEFLTYFNYEAQQDKSGLPNDRFSAERPEGSISTLTIQRTEQRDSAMYRCASSLAYSGGETQYFGPGTRLLVL.

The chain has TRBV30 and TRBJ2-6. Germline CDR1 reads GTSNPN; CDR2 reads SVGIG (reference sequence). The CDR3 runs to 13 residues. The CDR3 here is CACDSSGANVLTF.

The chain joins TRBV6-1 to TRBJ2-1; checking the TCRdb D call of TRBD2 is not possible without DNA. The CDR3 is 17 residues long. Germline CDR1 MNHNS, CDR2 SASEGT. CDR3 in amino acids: CASSPTSGAIPSNEQFF.

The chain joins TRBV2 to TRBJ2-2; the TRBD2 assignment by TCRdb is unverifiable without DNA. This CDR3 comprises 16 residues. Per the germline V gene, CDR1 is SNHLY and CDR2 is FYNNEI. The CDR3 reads CASILESGGATGELFF.

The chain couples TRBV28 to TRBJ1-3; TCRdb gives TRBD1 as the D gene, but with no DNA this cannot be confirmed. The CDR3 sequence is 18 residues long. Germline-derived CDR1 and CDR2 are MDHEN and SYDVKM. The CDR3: CASTLASTPLSFRGTIYF. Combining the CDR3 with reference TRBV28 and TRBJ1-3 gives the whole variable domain DVKVTQSSRYLVKRTGEKVFLECVQDMDHENMFWYRQDPGLGLRLIYFSYDVKMKEKGDIPEGYSVSREKKERFSLILESASTNQTSMYLCASTLASTPLSFRGTIYFGEGSWLTVV.

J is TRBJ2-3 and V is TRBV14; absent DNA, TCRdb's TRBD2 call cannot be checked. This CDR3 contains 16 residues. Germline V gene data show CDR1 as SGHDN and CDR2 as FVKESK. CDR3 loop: CASSQSRGLLTDTQYF.

The chain's CDR3 is CASNNRGSNSPLHF. The chain carries TRBV5-5 and TRBJ1-6; without DNA, the TCRdb call of TRBD1 cannot be checked. CDR1 is SGHKS, CDR2 YYEKEE, per germline (reference sequence). CDR3 length equals 14 residues.

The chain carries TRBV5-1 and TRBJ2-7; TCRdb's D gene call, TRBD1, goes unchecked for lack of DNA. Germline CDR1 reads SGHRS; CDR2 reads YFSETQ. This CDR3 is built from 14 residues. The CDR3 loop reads CASSLGQGAEPQYF.

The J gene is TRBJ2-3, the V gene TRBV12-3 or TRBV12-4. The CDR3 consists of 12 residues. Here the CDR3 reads CASSLQADTQYF.

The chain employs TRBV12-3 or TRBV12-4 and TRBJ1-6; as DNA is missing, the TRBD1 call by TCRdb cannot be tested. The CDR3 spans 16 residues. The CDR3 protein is CASSPVSGAFGSPLHF.

CDR3 sequence: CASSLVAGETQYF. This chain uses TRBV5-1 with TRBJ2-5. Germline values: CDR1 SGHRS, CDR2 YFSETQ. This CDR3 has 13 residues.

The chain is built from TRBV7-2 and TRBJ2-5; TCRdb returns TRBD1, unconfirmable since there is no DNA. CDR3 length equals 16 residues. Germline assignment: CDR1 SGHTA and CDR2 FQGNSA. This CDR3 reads CASSLARGGGQETQYF. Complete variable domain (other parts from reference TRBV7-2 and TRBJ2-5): GAGVSQSPSNKVTEKGKDVELRCDPISGHTALYWYRQSLGQGLEFLIYFQGNSAPDKSGLPSDRFSAERTGGSVSTLTIQRTQQEDSAVYLCASSLARGGGQETQYFGPGTRLLVL.

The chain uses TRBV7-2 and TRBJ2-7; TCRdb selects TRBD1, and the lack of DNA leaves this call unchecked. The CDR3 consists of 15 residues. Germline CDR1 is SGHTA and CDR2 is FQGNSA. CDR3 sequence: CASSGQQGRGYEQYF.

The CDR3 sequence: CSVEKGEVDEQYF. This rearrangement joins TRBV29-1 to TRBJ2-7; the TCRdb call, TRBD2, lacks DNA for checking. Germline V gives CDR1 SQVTM, CDR2 ANQGSEA. This CDR3 spans 13 amino acids.

CDR3 protein: CATSQFERGGTDTQYF. The V and J genes are TRBV15 and TRBJ2-3; as DNA is missing, the TRBD2 call by TCRdb cannot be tested. CDR1 and CDR2 from the germline V gene are LNHNV and YYDKDF (reference sequence). This CDR3 spans 16 amino acids.

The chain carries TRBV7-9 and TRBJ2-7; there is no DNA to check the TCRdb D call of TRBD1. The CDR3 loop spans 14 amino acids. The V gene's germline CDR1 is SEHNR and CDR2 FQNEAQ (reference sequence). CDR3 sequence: CASSLGVGHNEQYF. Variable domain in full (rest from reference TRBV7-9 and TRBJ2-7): DTGVSQNPRHKITKRGQNVTFRCDPISEHNRLYWYRQTLGQGPEFLTYFQNEAQLEKSRLLSDRFSAERPKGSFSTLEIQRTEQGDSAMYLCASSLGVGHNEQYFGPGTRLTVT.

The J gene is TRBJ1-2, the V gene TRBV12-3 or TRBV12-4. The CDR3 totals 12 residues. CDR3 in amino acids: CASRAEYYGYTF.